The TCR beta chain under discussion was sequenced for a study of blood T cell repertoires in COVID-19. Study at large: COVID-19 samples from acute and convalescent phases originated in the United States, Italy and Spain. In each case, the material was cDNA or gDNA derived from T cells, B-cell-depleted T cells, or PBMCs.

How the authors handled the data: Estimated nucleated cell counts came from reference gene primer amplification. Here immunoSEQ multiplex PCR was the method, and the copy in TCRdb shows in-frame clones only, minus some. D and trimming come from the DNA, and the V and J calls and clone size come from that table. The sample has just under 65,000 clones, roughly 80% seen once. This CDR3 contains 14 residues. The junction had 3 bases not matched to a gene; V was cut back by 3 bases and J by 2 bases. Germline V gives CDR1 MRHNA, CDR2 SNTAGT. Those enrolled in Seattle joined during active infection and were followed longitudinally afterward.

Sequencing was done on a sample of peripheral blood. The TCR sequence derives from a man aged 60-69 years with COVID-19, enrolled during active disease. The rearrangement joins TRBV6-4 to TRBJ1-1; 7 bases match TRBD1. CDR3 sequence: CASSDWDSNTEAFF. DNA of the CDR3: TGTGCCAGCAGTGATTGGGACAGCAACACTGAAGCTTTCTTT.